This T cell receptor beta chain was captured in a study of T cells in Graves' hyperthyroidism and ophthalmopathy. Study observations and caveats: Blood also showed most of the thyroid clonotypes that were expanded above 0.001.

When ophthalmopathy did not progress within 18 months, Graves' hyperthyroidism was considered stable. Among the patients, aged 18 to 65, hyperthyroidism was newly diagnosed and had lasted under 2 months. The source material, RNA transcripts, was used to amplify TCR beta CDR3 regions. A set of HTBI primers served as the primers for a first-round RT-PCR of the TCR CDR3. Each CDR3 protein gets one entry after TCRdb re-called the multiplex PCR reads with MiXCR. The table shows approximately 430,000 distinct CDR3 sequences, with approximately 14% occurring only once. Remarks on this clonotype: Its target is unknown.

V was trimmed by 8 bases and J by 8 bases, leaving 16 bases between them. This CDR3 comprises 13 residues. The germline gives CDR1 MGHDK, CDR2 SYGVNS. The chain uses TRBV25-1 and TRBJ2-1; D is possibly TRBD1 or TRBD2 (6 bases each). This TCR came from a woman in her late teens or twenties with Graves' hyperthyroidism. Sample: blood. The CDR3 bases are TGTGCCAGCGGGACATGGGGGGTGGATGAGCAGTTCTTC. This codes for CASGTWGVDEQFF. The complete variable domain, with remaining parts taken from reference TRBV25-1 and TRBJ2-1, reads EADIYQTPRYLVIGTGKKITLECSQTMGHDKMYWYQQDPGMELHLIHYSYGVNSTEKGDLSSESTVSRIRTEHFPLTLESARPSHTSQYLCASGTWGVDEQFFGPGTRLTVL.